This TCR beta chain is drawn from a study of T cell clonotyping in hematopoietic cell transplantation. V lost 2 bases and J lost 4; bases outside the gene matches: 1. The CDR3 length is 14 residues. Germline values: CDR1 MRHNA, CDR2 SNTAGT. Method: immunoSEQ multiplex PCR; TCRdb's copy keeps in-frame clones and lacks some. The sample has fewer than 100,000 clones; approximately 95% are singletons. Remarks on this clone: Its antigen is currently unknown.

The time point is: recipient sample about 28 days before transplant, after cytoreduction. Regarding the study as a whole: CD4 and CD8 repertoire contributions could not be separated without sorting.

V and J are TRBV6-4 and TRBJ2-2, with 7 bases that match TRBD2. This specimen consisted of peripheral blood mononuclear cells, obtained before stem cell transplant. This receptor was obtained from a woman between 45 and 60 years old with acute myeloid leukemia. Some clones in this sample may be carry-over from other donors' samples. The CDR3 spells CASSDERGTGELFF. Written as DNA, the CDR3 is TGTGCCAGCAGTGACGAGCGGGGCACCGGGGAGCTGTTTTTT.